The 12 T cell receptor beta chains reported below all come from one sample, sequenced in a study of T cells in women clearing cervical HPV infection. TCRdb keeps only in-frame clones here, not all; method: immunoSEQ multiplex PCR. Its clone listing holds 30,000 to 45,000 clones. Sequencing input: blood buffy coat. Receptor source: a woman aged 18-70 years with a cervical HPV16 infection that either progressed to CIN3+ or cleared (not recorded which).

Points on this clone: The CDR3 end lies 3 residues beyond the end of the read and is filled in from the germline J gene. The V and J genes are TRBV11-3 and TRBJ2-1; D is possibly TRBD2 (6 bases). CDR1 and CDR2 from the germline V gene are SGHNT and YENEEA. CDR3 size: 15 residues. With 5 bases removed from V and 1 base from J, the gap between germline ends came to 12 bases. The CDR3 region is CASSPSGQSYNEQFF. The CDR3 bases that were read are TGTGCCAGCAGCCCGAGCGGGCAGTCCTACAATGAG.

On this clone: The junction differs from germline at one of its ends, possibly a read error. The identical CDR3 is also encoded by other nucleotide sequences in the sample. Incomplete CDR3 DNA: TGTGCCAGCAGCTTGGAACAGAACTCTGGAAACACG. Amino acids: CASSLEQNSGNT. The CDR3 as a whole reads CASSLEQNSGNTIYF. The J gene is TRBJ1-3, the V gene TRBV5-4; no reliable D call. The CDR3 is cut off 3 residues early in the read; its end comes from the germline J gene. The CDR3 runs 15 residues. Germline V lookup: CDR1 SGHNT, CDR2 YYREEE (reference sequence).

Remarks on this clone: Coverage ceases 3 residues before the CDR3 finishes, and the germline J gene fills in the end. V and J are TRBV7-3 and TRBJ2-3; 8 nucleotides line up with TRBD1. The CDR3 spans 15 residues. Germline values: CDR1 SGHTA, CDR2 FQGTGA. The sequenced CDR3 bases are TGTGCCAGCAGCTCGACGGGGGCAGGGGGCGAGACG. This codes for CASSSTGAGGET. The whole CDR3 region reads CASSSTGAGGETQYF.

In the case of this clone: The read ends 3 residues early relative to the CDR3; the germline J gene fills the gap. The chain employs TRBV4-1 and TRBJ2-7; D might be TRBD2 (6 bases). CDR3 length: 15 residues. Trimming removed 0 bases from V and 2 bases from J, with 11 bases in between. From germline, CDR1 is MGHRA and CDR2 YSYEKL. Incomplete CDR3 DNA: TGCGCCAGCAGCCAAGAAGCGGGTTATACCTACGAG. Translated: CASSQEAGYTYE. The full CDR3 reads CASSQEAGYTYEQYF.

A word on this clone: With the read ending 3 residues before the CDR3 end, the germline J gene is used to fill in that end. The chain has TRBV6-1 and TRBJ1-4; tentatively, D is TRBD1 (5 bases). V dropped 1 base and J dropped 8 bases, with 14 bases sitting between them. This CDR3 comprises 15 residues. Germline V gene data show CDR1 as MNHNS and CDR2 as SASEGT. CDR3 amino acids: CASSEGGRMREKLFF. CDR3 bases read: TGTGCCAGCAGTGAAGGGGGCAGGATGAGAGAAAAA.

As for this clone: The CDR3 is cut off 3 residues early in the read; its end comes from the germline J gene. This chain joins TRBV18 and TRBJ2-2, with D possibly matching TRBD1 (5 bases). The length of the CDR3 is 17 residues. CDR1 KGHSH and CDR2 LQKENI come from the germline V gene. The CDR3 DNA, read in part, is TGTGCCAGCTCCCCAAACTGGTTCCAGGGCCCTAATGAAAAG. This gives the protein CASSPNWFQGPNEK. The full CDR3 protein reads CASSPNWFQGPNEKLFF.

On this clone: The CDR3 is cut off 3 residues early in the read; its end comes from the germline J gene. The chain is built from TRBV4-2 and TRBJ2-1; D not certain. The germline V and J ends were trimmed by 0 bases and 1 base, with 10 bases remaining between them. Germline V gene lookup returns CDR1 LGHNA and CDR2 YNFKEQ. The CDR3 covers 16 residues. The CDR3 reads CASSQDLARSYNEQFF. Incomplete CDR3 DNA: TGTGCCAGCAGCCAAGATCTGGCAAGGTCCTACAATGAG.

With respect to this clone: The read terminates 3 residues ahead of where the CDR3 ends, so the germline J gene completes it. The chain is built from TRBV7-3 and TRBJ1-1; D remains unclear. Germline lookup yields CDR1 SGHTA and CDR2 FQGTGA. The CDR3 runs 13 residues. V lost 4 bases and J 1 base, leaving 7 bases between the germline ends. This CDR3 reads CASSSQANTEAFF. CDR3 bases read: TGTGCCAGCAGCTCTCAGGCGAACACTGAA.

On this clone itself: The missing CDR3 end, 3 residues past where the read stops, is filled in from the germline J gene. This rearrangement joins TRBV18 to TRBJ1-6; 7 bases are a match to TRBD1. Unmatched junction bases numbered 3, after V lost 3 bases and J lost 7 bases. The CDR3 sequence is 14 residues long. In germline, CDR1 is KGHSH, CDR2 LQKENI. CDR3: CASSPSGQNSPLHF. The DNA read from the CDR3 is TGTGCCAGCTCACCTTCGGGACAGAATTCACCC.

With regard to this clone: The read ends 3 residues early relative to the CDR3; the germline J gene fills the gap. V and J are TRBV2 and TRBJ2-1, with D maybe TRBD1 (6 bases). CDR3 length: 16 amino acids. V was pared by 4 bases and J by 8 bases, with 21 bases between. Germline lookup yields CDR1 SNHLY and CDR2 FYNNEI. CDR3 bases read: TGTGCCAGCAGTGGCCGGACAGACTTACCGTCGTATGAG. Amino acids: CASSGRTDLPSYE. The whole CDR3 is CASSGRTDLPSYEQFF.

In the case of this clone: The CDR3 end is not reached by the read, which stops 3 residues before it; the germline J gene fills it in. The chain is built from TRBV4-1 and TRBJ1-6, with TRBD1 identical over 8 bases. From germline, CDR1 is MGHRA and CDR2 YSYEKL. Unmatched junction bases numbered 14, after V lost 3 bases and J lost 10 bases. The CDR3 runs to 17 residues. CDR3 DNA, as far as it was read: TGCGCCAGCAGCCAGGGAGTCTCTGGCAGGGGGCAATCACCC. It codes for CASSQGVSGRGQSP. Given in full, the CDR3 is CASSQGVSGRGQSPLHF.

A word on this clone: The read ends 3 residues before the CDR3 terminus; that terminus is restored from the germline J gene. J is TRBJ1-6 and V is TRBV20-1, with TRBD1 matching 7 bases. V lost 7 bases, J lost 5 bases, and 5 bases stayed unmatched. The germline V gene encodes CDR1 DFQATT and CDR2 SNEGSKA (reference sequence). This CDR3 comprises 13 residues. The CDR3 here is CSGTGQHNSPLHF. Incomplete CDR3 DNA: TGCAGTGGTACGGGACAGCATAATTCACCC.